Included here is one T cell receptor (beta chain) sequence, with context. Its antigen is still unknown. Base quality data are lacking; no much larger clone is found one base away. RNA from unsorted whole blood was extracted with TRIzol reagent, and germline DNA was obtained with the DNeasy Blood & Tissue kit. Chronic HBV infection was present in the patients, and the patients were treatment-naive at sampling. Before surgery, roughly 4 milliliters of peripheral blood were drawn into K2EDTA tubes. A constant-region primer and ProtoScript II reverse transcriptase were used to reverse-transcribe TCRbeta-specific cDNA from roughly 0.55 ug total RNA. Three nested multiplex PCR rounds, following a slightly modified ARM-PCR procedure, were used to build the TCRbeta libraries. Each of the first two PCR rounds ran for around 11 cycles using multiplex TRBV1-TRBV30 forward primers together with a Cbeta reverse primer. Sample barcodes and Illumina adapters were added in a final 25-cycle PCR using Deep VentR polymerase. Before sequencing, amplicons of 200-500 bp were purified from gel using a QIAquick gel extraction kit. An Illumina HiSeq 2500 was used to sequence the TCRbeta amplicons, generating 250-bp paired-end reads. The original methods were these. Quality trimming of reads was performed with Trimmomatic v0.33, and paired reads were merged with FLASH v1.2.11 so that full CDR3 sequences could be recovered. V, D and J germline segments were assigned to the rearranged TCRbeta sequences using MiGEC v1.2.1b. Clonotype statistics, along with Shannon-Wiener diversity indices, were calculated using VDJtools v1.0.0. Except for diversity analysis, only the 250 most abundant clonotypes of each sample were used in subsequent analyses to reduce sampling bias. TCRdb passed the public sequencing reads through fastp at Q25 and MiXCR, retaining productive beta sequences. A single entry per CDR3 protein holds the most common genes and DNA from its merged rows. It is TCRdb's table, rather than the study itself, that gives the V and J calls and clone size. The sample has 150,000 to 200,000 distinct CDR3 sequences on record, roughly 60% of them singletons. The leading ten clones occupy 70% to 80% of the sample.

These data belong to a study of tumor-infiltrating lymphocytes in primary liver carcinoma (dated by TCRdb to 2016 to 2017). A note on the overall study: Between November 2015 and March 2016, roughly five patients in China with histopathologically diagnosed primary liver carcinoma had their tumors surgically resected. Of the five patients, three men and two women aged 30 to 69 years, four had hepatocellular carcinoma and one had combined HCC and intrahepatic cholangiocarcinoma. Repertoires from technical replicates were highly reproducible, with mean shared-clone rates roughly 0.86 and correlation coefficients above 0.95. Roughly 3.65 to 8 million productive TCRbeta reads were obtained per sample, and no significant difference in read depth was found between tissue types. A total of 35 specimens from 5 patients underwent TCRbeta repertoire sequencing, comprising some 25 tumor regions, 5 adjacent noncancerous liver tissues and 5 peripheral blood samples. For each liver tumor, the study sampled five regions along with adjacent normal tissue and blood, and applied TCRbeta repertoire sequencing, expression microarrays and whole-exome sequencing. Tumors of the five patients were stage T1-T3 N0M0 with maximum diameters of roughly 4.2 to 10 cm.

The germline V gene encodes CDR1 MDHEN and CDR2 SYDVKM. There are 9 amino acids in the CDR3, from cysteine to phenylalanine inclusive. Solely the CDR3 DNA is kept, with 27 bases framed from the first base. The investigation overall reported the following: Only the TCR beta chain was sequenced, which likely underestimates true repertoire diversity because unpaired alpha chains were not captured. Pairs of tumor regions showed greater repertoire overlap (mean about 35%) than tumor-adjacent pairs (around 17%) or tumor-blood pairs (roughly 15%), which is consistent with antigen-driven expansion. With just four to six patients in the study, the authors point out that the findings should be validated in a larger study. The top 250 clones accounted for a significantly greater share of the repertoire in tumors than in blood (p = 0.039). Comparison of CD4+ and CD8+ T cell repertoires was precluded by the use of bulk unsorted samples.

The specimen sequenced was peripheral blood. The sequence came from a man aged 35 to 55 with primary liver carcinoma and hepatitis B virus infection. The sequence is built from TRBV28 and TRBJ1-2, with no reliable assignment of the D segment. The DNA is TGTGCTTCTGGAGGTGGCTACACCTTC. The resulting protein is CASGGGYTF.